This T cell receptor (beta chain) was recorded in a study of shared clonotypes between healthy human individuals (dated by TCRdb to 2020 to 2022). With regard to the full study: The cohort comprised a couple of women and three men aged 18 to 49 years. For each donor, CD4 naive and CD4 memory were each given three plates, CD8 naive was given two plates, and CD8 memory was given one plate. To estimate repertoire size and how much clonotypes are shared between individuals, the study performed deep sequencing of blood TCR repertoires from a handful of healthy adults. Different laboratories and diverse techniques were used to prepare libraries and sequence TCR repertoires, to increase sequencing depth and limit assay-specific biases. Each donor's leukapheresis produced roughly between roughly 0.85 and 10 billion PBMCs.

Paper-wide results and their limitations: The small number of donors limited the genetic and exposure-history diversity represented. Sampling was restricted to blood, and TCR repertoires in tissues likely differ from the TCR repertoires found in blood. Incomplete sequencing was indicated by rarefaction of sorted-subset datasets, despite the large sequencing depth. About 5% of naive CD4, 3% to 3.5% of naive CD8, 2.3% of memory CD4, and about 0.4% of memory CD8 clonotypes were shared across four donors. Higher generation probabilities were observed for clonotypes shared by all four sorted-subset donors than for non-shared clonotypes. Naive subsets generally had larger estimated clonotype richness than memory subsets did. Pairwise subsampling led to the expectation that sequencing depth would affect the degree of clonotype sharing among donors.

Points on this clone: No cognate antigen has been identified for it. It has no much larger one-base neighbor in the sample; base qualities were not kept.

Using the deep immunoSEQ assay, multiplex PCR amplified TCR CDR3 regions from genomic DNA. Extracted genomic DNA from each cell subset was spread evenly across all wells of several immunoSEQ 96-well plates, with each plate serving as a replicate. Each replicate PCR for sorted subsets received about 180 ng genomic DNA, equal to roughly 30,000 T cell genomes. The purified libraries were quantified using a Qubit 3.0 fluorometer, sized with a Bioanalyzer 2100, and then quantified again using the KAPA Library Quantification kit. A separate single-read 150-cycle Illumina NextSeq 550 flow cell was used to sequence each immunoSEQ 96-well plate. The paper's data handling went like this. Because the immunoSEQ output included only junctional sequences and no quality scores, the filtering could not be the same as the filtering used for full-length reads. Sequences were annotated with PyIR, a Python wrapper for IgBLAST v1.9, using IMGT germline references to assign V/J genes and CDR3. Reads were removed for weak V/J assignments (E-value above 1e-6), missing CDR3, stop codons, out-of-frame junctions, or ambiguous translated residues. A V3J clonotype was defined by an identical inferred V gene, J gene, and CDR3 amino acid sequence. To compute the percentage overlap between repertoires, the number of shared unique clonotypes was divided by the size of the smaller repertoire. Richness of each repertoire was evaluated using RTK rarefaction, the Chao1 estimator, and Recon v2.1 estimates of unobserved clonotypes. Generation probabilities for all TCRbeta clonotypes obtained by the gDNA method from several donors were computed using OLGA. As stored in TCRdb, this immuneACCESS dataset retains in-frame rearrangements with V and J assigned. A fraction of the clones does not appear; measured against another copy, unresolved V genes explain less than half of the discrepancy, and the remainder lacks a known reason. Clonal size and the V and J genes are those of that table, whereas D and trimming came from the DNA. For this sample the table gives under 150,000 clones, of which approximately 70% were detected only once. The ten largest clones take up just under 25% of the sample.

Donors were healthy HIV-negative adults with no recently reported acute infections or vaccinations. Only Caucasian adults living in Nashville, Tennessee, USA were represented among the donors. CD8 memory samples combined magnetically selected CD45RO+ cells with CCR7-negative CD45RA+ effector memory (TemRA) cells. Blood was collected by leukapheresis, and PBMCs were isolated by Ficoll-Histopaque density gradient centrifugation and then cryopreserved in liquid nitrogen vapor phase. Purity and quantity of every magnetically sorted T cell population were checked by analytical flow cytometry. Genomic DNA was isolated from each sorted fraction and quantified by UV absorbance on a Nanodrop 2000c. The sample taken for sequencing was memory CD8+ T cells sorted from blood. The cell subset or site label for this specimen denotes: CD45RO+ cells pooled with CCR7-negative TemRA cells. The sequence came from a woman aged 25 to 39 in good health.

The DNA sequence is as follows: TGCGCCAGCAGGCTACCGGGACAGGGCGCGGGTGACTACACCTTC. It codes for CASRLPGQGAGDYTF. In this chain, TRBV4-1 is recombined with TRBJ1-2; 9 of the junction bases match TRBD1. Per the germline V gene, MGHRA is the CDR1 and YSYEKL is the CDR2. Trimming takes 6 bases off V and 10 bases off J; junction bases not matched to a gene: 15. The CDR3, from cysteine to phenylalanine, totals 15 residues. Of all the DNA, just the CDR3 is kept, 45 bases in frame from base 1.